One sample yielded the 4 T cell receptor beta chains listed below, sequenced in a study of OX40 agonist ivuxolimab in advanced cancers. Sequencing used immunoSEQ multiplex PCR; TCRdb keeps in-frame clones, though not all of them. The sample has 40,000 to 55,000 clones, roughly nine tenths seen once. The sample in question was CD4+ or CD8+ T cells sorted from blood, obtained in a trial of the OX40 agonist ivuxolimab. The receptors were gathered from an adult with an advanced solid tumor such as melanoma, head and neck, liver or kidney cancer.

V gene TRBV27 combines with J gene TRBJ2-1; 10 bases are a match to TRBD2. This CDR3 is built from 15 residues. With V trimmed by 5 bases and J by 10 bases, 11 bases remained unmatched. Germline CDR1 and CDR2: MNHEY and SMNVEV (reference sequence). Written as DNA, the CDR3 is TGTGCCAGCAGTCCACGGACTAGCGGAGATAAAGAGCAGTTCTTC. It specifies CASSPRTSGDKEQFF.

The rearrangement links TRBV15 to TRBJ1-1, with D possibly matching TRBD1 (5 bases). Trimming stripped 0 bases from V and 6 bases from J, with 11 bases between. The CDR3 has 14 residues. The germline V gene encodes CDR1 LNHNV and CDR2 YYDKDF (reference sequence). The CDR3 bases are TGTGCCACCAGCAGAGACAGGGAAGGATCTGAAGCTTTCTTT. As protein: CATSRDREGSEAFF.

The rearrangement links TRBV4-3 to TRBJ2-2; 8 bases fit TRBD2. Germline CDR1 reads LGHNA; CDR2 reads YSLEER. V shed 6 bases, J shed 4 bases, and the junction held 19 bases outside the gene matches. CDR3 length equals 19 residues. The CDR3 region has the DNA TGCGCCAGCAGACCAGACATATGGGGGTCTAGCGGGTTCACCGGGGAGCTGTTTTTT. It is translated as CASRPDIWGSSGFTGELFF.

V gene TRBV4-1 combines with J gene TRBJ2-5; 11 bases are shared with TRBD2. The CDR3 consists of 17 residues. Germline V gene sequence: CDR1 MGHRA, CDR2 YSYEKL. V lost 1 base to trimming and J lost 5 bases; unmatched junction nucleotides: 9. The CDR3, as DNA: TGCGCCAGCAGCCAAGTGTTAGCGGGAGGGCCTGGGGAGACCCAGTACTTC. Translation: CASSQVLAGGPGETQYF.